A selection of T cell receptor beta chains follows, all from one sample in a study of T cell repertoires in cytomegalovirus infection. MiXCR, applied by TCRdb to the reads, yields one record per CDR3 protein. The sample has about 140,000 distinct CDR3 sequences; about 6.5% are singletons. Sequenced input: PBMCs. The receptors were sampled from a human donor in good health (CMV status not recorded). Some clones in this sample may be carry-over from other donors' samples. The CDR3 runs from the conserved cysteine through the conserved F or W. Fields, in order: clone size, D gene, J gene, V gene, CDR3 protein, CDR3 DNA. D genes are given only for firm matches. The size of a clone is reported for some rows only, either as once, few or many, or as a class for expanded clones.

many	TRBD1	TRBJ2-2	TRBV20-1	CSARANRDRANTGELFF	TGCAGTGCTAGAGCCAACCGGGACAGGGCAAACACCGGGGAGCTGTTTTTT
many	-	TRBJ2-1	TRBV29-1	CSAQTGSSYNEQFF	TGCAGCGCCCAAACAGGTAGCTCCTACAATGAGCAGTTCTTC
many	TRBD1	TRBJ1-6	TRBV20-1	CSANKDRDNSPLHF	TGCAGTGCGAATAAGGACAGGGATAATTCACCCCTCCACTTT
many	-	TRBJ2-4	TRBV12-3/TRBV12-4	CASSPLGVKNIQYF	TGTGCCAGCAGCCCTCTCGGAGTCAAAAACATTCAGTACTTC
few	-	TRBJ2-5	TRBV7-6	CASSLKPRETQYF	TGTGCCAGCAGCTTAAAACCCCGGGAGACCCAGTACTTC
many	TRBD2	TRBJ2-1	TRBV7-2	CASSLLAGGDNEQFF	TGTGCCAGCAGCCTACTAGCGGGGGGGGACAATGAGCAGTTCTTC
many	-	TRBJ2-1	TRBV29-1	CSVGGASYNEQFF	TGCAGCGTTGGGGGGGCCAGCTACAATGAGCAGTTCTTC
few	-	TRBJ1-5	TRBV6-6	CASNDRNNQPQHF	TGTGCCAGCAATGACAGGAACAATCAGCCCCAGCATTTT
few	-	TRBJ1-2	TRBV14	CASSQEWRVLTF	TGTGCCAGCAGCCAAGAATGGCGGGTACTAACCTTC
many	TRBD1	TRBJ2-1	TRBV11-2	CASSRGQINEQFF	TGTGCCAGCAGCCGGGGACAGATCAATGAGCAGTTCTTC
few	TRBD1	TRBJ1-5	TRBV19	CASQGADWSNQPQHF	TGTGCCAGCCAGGGGGCGGACTGGAGCAATCAGCCCCAGCATTTT
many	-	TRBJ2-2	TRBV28	CASSFSGALNTGELFF	TGTGCCAGCAGTTTCTCGGGGGCCTTGAACACCGGGGAGCTGTTTTTT
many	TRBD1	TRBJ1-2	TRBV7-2	CASSSRTGLGYGYTF	TGTGCCAGCAGCTCCCGGACAGGGCTAGGCTATGGCTACACCTTC
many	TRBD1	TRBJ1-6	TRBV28	CASSRLPGQGRAPLHF	TGTGCCAGCAGCCGCTTACCGGGACAGGGGAGGGCACCCCTCCACTTT
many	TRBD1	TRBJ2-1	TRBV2	CASRGWDRVGEQFF	TGTGCCAGCAGGGGTTGGGACAGGGTAGGTGAGCAGTTCTTC
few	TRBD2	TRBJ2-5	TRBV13	CASSLRLAVAKTQYF	TGTGCCAGCAGCTTAAGACTAGCGGTCGCGAAGACCCAGTACTTC
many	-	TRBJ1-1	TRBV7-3	CASSLNTGGTEAFF	TGTGCCAGCAGCTTAAATACCGGGGGCACTGAAGCTTTCTTT
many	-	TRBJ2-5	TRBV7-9	CASSFRAAQETQYF	TGTGCCAGCAGCTTCAGGGCAGCTCAAGAGACCCAGTACTTC
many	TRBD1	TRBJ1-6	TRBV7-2	CASSFLGQGNSPLHF	TGTGCCAGCAGCTTTCTTGGACAGGGGAATTCACCCCTCCACTTT
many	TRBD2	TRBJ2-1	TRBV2	CASSDLLAGLSYNEQFF	TGTGCCAGCAGTGATTTACTAGCGGGGCTCTCCTACAATGAGCAGTTCTTC
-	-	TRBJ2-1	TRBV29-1	CTGGDEQFF	TGCACAGGAGGGGATGAGCAGTTCTTC
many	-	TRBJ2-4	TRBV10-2	CASSDLQLEEGIQYF	TGCGCCAGCAGTGATCTACAGTTAGAGGAGGGCATTCAGTACTTC
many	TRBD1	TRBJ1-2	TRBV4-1	CASSGTVLNYGYTF	TGCGCCAGCAGCGGGACAGTCCTTAACTATGGCTACACCTTC
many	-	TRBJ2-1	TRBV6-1	CASQRGAIWGNEQFF	TGTGCCAGTCAACGTGGGGCAATTTGGGGCAATGAGCAGTTCTTC
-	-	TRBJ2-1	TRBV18	CASSPLRSSAATYNEQFF	TGTGCCAGCTCACCGCTCCGAAGTTCGGCAGCAACTTACAATGAGCAGTTCTTC
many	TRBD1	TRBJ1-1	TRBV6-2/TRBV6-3	CASRQDRGRLNTEAFF	TGTGCCAGCAGACAAGACAGGGGTCGTCTAAACACTGAAGCTTTCTTT
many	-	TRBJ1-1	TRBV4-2	CASSQRLGRGTSIEAFF	TGTGCCAGCAGCCAAAGGTTAGGTAGGGGGACCTCCATCGAAGCTTTCTTT
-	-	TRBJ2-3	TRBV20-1	CSARFILTDTQYF	TGCAGTGCTAGATTTATCCTCACAGATACGCAGTATTTT
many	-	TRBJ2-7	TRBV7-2	CASSPQGPGYEQYF	TGTGCCAGCAGCCCTCAGGGGCCGGGGTACGAGCAGTACTTC
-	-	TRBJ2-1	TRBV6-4	CASSRGAAYEQFF	TGTGCCAGCAGTCGGGGAGCGGCGTATGAGCAGTTCTTC
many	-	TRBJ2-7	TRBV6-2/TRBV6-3	CASSLSRSGSYEQYF	TGTGCCAGCAGTCTTTCCCGATCCGGGTCCTACGAGCAGTACTTC
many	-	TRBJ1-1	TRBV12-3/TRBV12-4	CASSFGTGRTEAFF	TGTGCCAGCAGTTTCGGCACAGGGAGGACTGAAGCTTTCTTT
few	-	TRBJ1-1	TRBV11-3	CASSGRDTEAFF	TGTGCCAGCAGCGGGAGGGACACTGAAGCTTTCTTT
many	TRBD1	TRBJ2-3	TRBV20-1	CSAVLLEGAGDTQYF	TGCAGTGCTGTACTACTAGAGGGGGCCGGAGATACGCAGTATTTT
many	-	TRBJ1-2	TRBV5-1	CASSSGDIYGYTF	TGCGCCAGCAGCTCCGGGGACATCTATGGCTACACCTTC
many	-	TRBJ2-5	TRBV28	CASSYRLTGETQYF	TGTGCCAGCAGTTACCGTCTCACCGGTGAGACCCAGTACTTC
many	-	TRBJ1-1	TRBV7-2	CASSLERASEAFF	TGTGCCAGCAGCTTAGAAAGGGCCTCTGAAGCTTTCTTT
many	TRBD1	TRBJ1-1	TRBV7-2	CASSTWTGVNTEAFF	TGTGCCAGCAGCACCTGGACAGGTGTGAACACTGAAGCTTTCTTT
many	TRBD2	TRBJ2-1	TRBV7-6	CASSLDISGGNEQFF	TGTGCCAGCAGCTTAGACATTAGCGGGGGGAATGAGCAGTTCTTC
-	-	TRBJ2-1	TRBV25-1	CASMRSVGDNEQFF	TGTGCCAGCATGAGAAGTGTAGGGGACAATGAGCAGTTCTTC
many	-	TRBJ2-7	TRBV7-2	CASSPRTSYEQYF	TGTGCCAGCAGCCCGAGGACCTCTTACGAGCAGTACTTC
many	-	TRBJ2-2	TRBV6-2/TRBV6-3	CASSGRRNTGELFF	TGTGCCAGTTCGGGACGGAGAAATACCGGGGAGCTGTTTTTT
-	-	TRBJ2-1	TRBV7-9	CASSSLGENLYNEQFF	TGTGCCAGCAGTTCGCTGGGGGAAAACCTCTACAATGAGCAGTTCTTC
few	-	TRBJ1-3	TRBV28	CASSSTGDGNTIYF	TGTGCCAGCAGTTCCACGGGGGATGGAAACACCATATATTTT
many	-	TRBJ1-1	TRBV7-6	CASSPRLTERRAFF	TGTGCCAGCAGCCCCCGTTTAACTGAAAGGAGAGCTTTCTTT